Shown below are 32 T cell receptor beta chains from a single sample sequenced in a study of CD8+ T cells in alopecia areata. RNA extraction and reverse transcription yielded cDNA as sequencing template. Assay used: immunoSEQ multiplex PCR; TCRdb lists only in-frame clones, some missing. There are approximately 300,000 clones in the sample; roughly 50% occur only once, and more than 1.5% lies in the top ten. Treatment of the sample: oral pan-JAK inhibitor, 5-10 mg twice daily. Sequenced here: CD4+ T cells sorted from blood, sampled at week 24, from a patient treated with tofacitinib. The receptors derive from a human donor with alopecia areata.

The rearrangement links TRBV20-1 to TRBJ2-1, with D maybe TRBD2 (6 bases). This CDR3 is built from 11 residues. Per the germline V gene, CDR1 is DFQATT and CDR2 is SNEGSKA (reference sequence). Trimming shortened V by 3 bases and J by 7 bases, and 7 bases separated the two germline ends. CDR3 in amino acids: CSASGGNEQFF. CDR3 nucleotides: TGCAGTGCTAGTGGGGGGAATGAGCAGTTCTTC.

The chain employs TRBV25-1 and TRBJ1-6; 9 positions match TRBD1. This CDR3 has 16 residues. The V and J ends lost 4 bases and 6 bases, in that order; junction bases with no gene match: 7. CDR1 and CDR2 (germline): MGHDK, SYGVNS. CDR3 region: CASSGRDRVVNSPLHF. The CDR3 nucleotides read TGTGCCAGCAGTGGCCGGGACAGGGTGGTTAATTCACCCCTCCACTTT.

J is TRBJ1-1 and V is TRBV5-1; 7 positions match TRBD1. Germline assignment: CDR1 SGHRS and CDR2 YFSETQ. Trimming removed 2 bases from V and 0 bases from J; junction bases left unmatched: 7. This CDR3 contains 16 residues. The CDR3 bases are TGCGCCAGCAGCTTCCTTGGGACAGCCTTGAACACTGAAGCTTTCTTT. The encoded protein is CASSFLGTALNTEAFF.

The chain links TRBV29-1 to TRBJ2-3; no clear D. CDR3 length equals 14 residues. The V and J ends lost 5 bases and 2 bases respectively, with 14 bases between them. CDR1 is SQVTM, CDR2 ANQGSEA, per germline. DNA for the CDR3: TGCAGCGTTCGGACCCTTTGGGACACAGATACGCAGTATTTT. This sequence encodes CSVRTLWDTDTQYF.

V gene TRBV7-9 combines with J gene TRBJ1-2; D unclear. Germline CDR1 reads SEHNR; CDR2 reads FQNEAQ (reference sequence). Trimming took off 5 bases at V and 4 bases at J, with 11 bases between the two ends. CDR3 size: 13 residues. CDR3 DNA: TGTGCCAGCAGCCCAGGCCGGATCTATGGCTACACCTTC. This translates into CASSPGRIYGYTF.

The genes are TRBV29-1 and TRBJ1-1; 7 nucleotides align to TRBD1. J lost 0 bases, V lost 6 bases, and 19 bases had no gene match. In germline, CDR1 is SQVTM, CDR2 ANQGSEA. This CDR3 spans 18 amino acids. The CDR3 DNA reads TGCAGCGTCGTGACAGGGCAAGGGATCTCATGGGTGAACACTGAAGCTTTCTTT. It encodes CSVVTGQGISWVNTEAFF.

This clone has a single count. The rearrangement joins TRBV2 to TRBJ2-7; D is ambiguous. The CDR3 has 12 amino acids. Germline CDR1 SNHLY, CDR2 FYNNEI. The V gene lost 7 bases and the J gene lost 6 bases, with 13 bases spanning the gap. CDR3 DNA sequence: TGTGCCAGCACCCCCTCGTGGGGCGAGCAGTACTTC. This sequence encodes CASTPSWGEQYF. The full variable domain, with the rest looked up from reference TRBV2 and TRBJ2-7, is EPEVTQTPSHQVTQMGQEVILRCVPISNHLYFYWYRQILGQKVEFLVSFYNNEISEKSEIFDDQFSVERPDGSNFTLKIRSTKLEDSAMYFCASTPSWGEQYFGPGTRLTVT.

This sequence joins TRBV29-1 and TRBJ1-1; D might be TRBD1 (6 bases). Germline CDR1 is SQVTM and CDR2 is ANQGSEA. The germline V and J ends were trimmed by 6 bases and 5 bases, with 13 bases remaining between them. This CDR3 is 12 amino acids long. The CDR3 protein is CSVERQETEAFF. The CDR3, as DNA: TGCAGCGTCGAAAGACAGGAAACTGAAGCTTTCTTT.

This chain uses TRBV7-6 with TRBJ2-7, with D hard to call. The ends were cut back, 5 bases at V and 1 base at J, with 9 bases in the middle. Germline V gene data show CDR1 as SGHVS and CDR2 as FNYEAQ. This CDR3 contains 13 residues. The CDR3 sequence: CASSPKESYEQYF. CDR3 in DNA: TGTGCCAGCAGCCCAAAGGAGTCCTACGAGCAGTACTTC.

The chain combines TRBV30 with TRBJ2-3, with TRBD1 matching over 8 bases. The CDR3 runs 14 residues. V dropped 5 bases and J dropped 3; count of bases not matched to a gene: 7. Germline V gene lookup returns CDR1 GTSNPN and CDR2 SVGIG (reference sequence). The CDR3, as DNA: TGTGCCTGGGGGGACAGGCAAGTAACAGATACGCAGTATTTT. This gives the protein CAWGDRQVTDTQYF.

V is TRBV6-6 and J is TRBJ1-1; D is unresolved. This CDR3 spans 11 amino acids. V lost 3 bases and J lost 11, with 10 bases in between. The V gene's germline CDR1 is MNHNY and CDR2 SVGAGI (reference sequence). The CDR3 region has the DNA TGTGCCAGCAGTTATCGGCAGCAGGCTTTCTTT. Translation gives CASSYRQQAFF.

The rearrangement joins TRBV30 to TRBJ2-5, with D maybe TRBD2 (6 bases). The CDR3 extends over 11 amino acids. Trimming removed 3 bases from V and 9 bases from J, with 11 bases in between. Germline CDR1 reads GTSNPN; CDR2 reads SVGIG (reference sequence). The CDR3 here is CAWRGTGAQYF. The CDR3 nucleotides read TGTGCCTGGAGGGGGACGGGGGCCCAGTACTTC.

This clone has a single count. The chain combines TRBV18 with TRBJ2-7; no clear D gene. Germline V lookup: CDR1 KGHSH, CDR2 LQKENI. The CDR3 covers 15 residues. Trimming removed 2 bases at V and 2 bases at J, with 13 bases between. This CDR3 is CASSPAQDGTYEQYF. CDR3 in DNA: TGTGCCAGCTCACCAGCGCAGGACGGAACCTACGAGCAGTACTTC.

CDR3 protein: CASSTSGGNEQFF. The DNA of the CDR3 is TGTGCCAGCAGCACCTCGGGGGGCAATGAGCAGTTCTTC. The chain has TRBV7-3 and TRBJ2-1, with 7 nucleotides matching TRBD2. J was trimmed by 6 bases and V by 5 bases; bases with no gene match: 4. The CDR3 is 13 amino acids. The germline V gene has CDR1 SGHTA and CDR2 FQGTGA.

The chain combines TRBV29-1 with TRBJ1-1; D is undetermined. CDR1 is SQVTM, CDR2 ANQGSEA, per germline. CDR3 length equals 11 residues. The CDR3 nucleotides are TGCATTGGACGGTCTAGCGGTGAAGCTTTCTTT. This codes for CIGRSSGEAFF.

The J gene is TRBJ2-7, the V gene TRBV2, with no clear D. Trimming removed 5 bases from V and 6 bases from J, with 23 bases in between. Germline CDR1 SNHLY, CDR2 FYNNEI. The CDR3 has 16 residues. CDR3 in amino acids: CASSRRLGTTTGEQYF. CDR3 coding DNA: TGTGCCAGCAGTCGGCGTCTCGGAACTACGACGGGCGAGCAGTACTTC.

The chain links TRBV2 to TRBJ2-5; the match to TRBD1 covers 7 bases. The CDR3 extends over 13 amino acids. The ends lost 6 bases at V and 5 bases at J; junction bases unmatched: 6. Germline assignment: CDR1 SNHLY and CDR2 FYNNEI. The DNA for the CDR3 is TGTGCCAGCAGACAGGGGCCGGGGGAGACCCAGTACTTC. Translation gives CASRQGPGETQYF.

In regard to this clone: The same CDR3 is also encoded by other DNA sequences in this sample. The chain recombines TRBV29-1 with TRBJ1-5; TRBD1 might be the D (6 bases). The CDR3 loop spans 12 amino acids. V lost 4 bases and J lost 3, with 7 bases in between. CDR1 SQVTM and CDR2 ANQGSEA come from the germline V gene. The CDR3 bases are TGCAGCGTTGGGACAGTCAATCAGCCCCAGCATTTT. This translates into CSVGTVNQPQHF.

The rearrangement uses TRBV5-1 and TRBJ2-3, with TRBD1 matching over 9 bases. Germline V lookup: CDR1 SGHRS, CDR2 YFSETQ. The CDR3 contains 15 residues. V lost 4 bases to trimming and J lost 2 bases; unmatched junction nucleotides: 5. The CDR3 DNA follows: TGCGCCAGCAGCAAGGGGACAGGGCTCACAGATACGCAGTATTTT. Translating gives CASSKGTGLTDTQYF.

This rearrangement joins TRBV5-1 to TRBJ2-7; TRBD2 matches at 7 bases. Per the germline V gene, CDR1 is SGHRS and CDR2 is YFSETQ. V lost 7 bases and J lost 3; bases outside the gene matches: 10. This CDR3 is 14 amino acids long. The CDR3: CASSPPGGDYEQYF. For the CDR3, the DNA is TGCGCCAGCTCGCCCCCGGGGGGAGACTACGAGCAGTACTTC.

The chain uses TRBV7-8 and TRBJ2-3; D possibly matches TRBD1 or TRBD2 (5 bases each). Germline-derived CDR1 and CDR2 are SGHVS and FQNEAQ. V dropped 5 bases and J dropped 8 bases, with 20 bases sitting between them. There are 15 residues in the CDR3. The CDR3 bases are TGTGCCAGCAGCCGAACTAGGGGAACGCCGGTTACGCAGTATTTT. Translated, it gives CASSRTRGTPVTQYF. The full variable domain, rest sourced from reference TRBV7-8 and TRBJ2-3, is GAGVSQSPRYKVAKRGQDVALRCDPISGHVSLFWYQQALGQGPEFLTYFQNEAQLDKSGLPSDRFFAERPEGSVSTLKIQRTQQEDSAVYLCASSRTRGTPVTQYFGPGTRLTVL.

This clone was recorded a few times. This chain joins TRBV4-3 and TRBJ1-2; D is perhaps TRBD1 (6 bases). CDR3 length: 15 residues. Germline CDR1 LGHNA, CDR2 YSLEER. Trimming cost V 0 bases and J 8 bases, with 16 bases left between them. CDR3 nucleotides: TGCGCCAGCAGCCAAGATCTTAACAGGGCAGGAGGCTACACCTTC. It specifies CASSQDLNRAGGYTF.

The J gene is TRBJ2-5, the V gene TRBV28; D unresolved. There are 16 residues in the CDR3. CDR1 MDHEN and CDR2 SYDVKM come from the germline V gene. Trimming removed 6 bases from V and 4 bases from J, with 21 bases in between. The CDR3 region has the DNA TGTGCCAGCAGCGATCCGGACGCGTACCGGGCAGAGACCCAGTACTTC. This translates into CASSDPDAYRAETQYF.

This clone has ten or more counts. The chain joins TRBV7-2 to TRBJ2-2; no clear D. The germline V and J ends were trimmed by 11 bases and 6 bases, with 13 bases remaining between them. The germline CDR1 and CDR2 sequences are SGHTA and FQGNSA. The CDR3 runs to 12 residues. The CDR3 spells CALRSGAGELFF. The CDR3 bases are TGTGCCCTCCGGTCGGGTGCCGGGGAGCTGTTTTTT. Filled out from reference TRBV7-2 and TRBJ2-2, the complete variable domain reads GAGVSQSPSNKVTEKGKDVELRCDPISGHTALYWYRQSLGQGLEFLIYFQGNSAPDKSGLPSDRFSAERTGGSVSTLTIQRTQQEDSAVYLCALRSGAGELFFGEGSRLTVL.

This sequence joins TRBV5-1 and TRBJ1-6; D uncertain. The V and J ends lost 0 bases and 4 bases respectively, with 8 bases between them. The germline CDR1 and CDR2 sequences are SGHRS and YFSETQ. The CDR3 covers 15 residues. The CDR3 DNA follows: TGCGCCAGCAGCTTGGAAGCAGAATATAATTCACCCCTCCACTTT. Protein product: CASSLEAEYNSPLHF.

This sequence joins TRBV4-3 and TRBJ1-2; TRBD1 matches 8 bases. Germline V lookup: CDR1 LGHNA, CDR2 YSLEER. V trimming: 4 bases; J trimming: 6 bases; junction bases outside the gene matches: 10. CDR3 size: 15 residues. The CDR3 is CASSPTDRVLNGYTF. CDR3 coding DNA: TGCGCCAGCAGCCCTACGGACAGGGTCCTCAATGGCTACACCTTC.

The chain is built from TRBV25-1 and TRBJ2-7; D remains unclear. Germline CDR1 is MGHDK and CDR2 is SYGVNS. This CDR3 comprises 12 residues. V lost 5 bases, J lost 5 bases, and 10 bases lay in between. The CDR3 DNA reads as TGTGCCAGCAGTCCACCGACGAACGAGCAGTACTTC. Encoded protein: CASSPPTNEQYF.

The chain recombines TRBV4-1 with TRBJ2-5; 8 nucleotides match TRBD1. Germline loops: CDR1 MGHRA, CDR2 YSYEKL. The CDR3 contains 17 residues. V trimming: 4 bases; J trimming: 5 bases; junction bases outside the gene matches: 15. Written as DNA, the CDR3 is TGCGCCAGCAGCCTCGGAGAATACGGACAGGGATCGGAGACCCAGTACTTC. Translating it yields CASSLGEYGQGSETQYF.

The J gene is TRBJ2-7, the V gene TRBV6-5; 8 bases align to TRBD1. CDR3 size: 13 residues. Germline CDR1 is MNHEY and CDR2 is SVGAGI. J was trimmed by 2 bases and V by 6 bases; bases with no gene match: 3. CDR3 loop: CASSRTGPYEQYF. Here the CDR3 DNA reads TGTGCCAGCAGCCGGACAGGGCCCTACGAGCAGTACTTC.

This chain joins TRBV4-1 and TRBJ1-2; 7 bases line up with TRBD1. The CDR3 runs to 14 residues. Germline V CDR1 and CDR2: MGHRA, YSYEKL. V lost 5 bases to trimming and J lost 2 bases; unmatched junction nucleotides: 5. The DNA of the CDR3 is TGCGCCAGCAGCGGACCGGGACAGAACTATGGCTACACCTTC. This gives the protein CASSGPGQNYGYTF.

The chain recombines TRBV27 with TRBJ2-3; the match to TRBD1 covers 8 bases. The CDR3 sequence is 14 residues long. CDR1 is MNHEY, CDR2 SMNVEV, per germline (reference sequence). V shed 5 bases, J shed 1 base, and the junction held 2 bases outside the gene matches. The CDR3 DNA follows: TGTGCCAGCAGTCTACAGGGGGGCACAGATACGCAGTATTTT. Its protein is CASSLQGGTDTQYF.

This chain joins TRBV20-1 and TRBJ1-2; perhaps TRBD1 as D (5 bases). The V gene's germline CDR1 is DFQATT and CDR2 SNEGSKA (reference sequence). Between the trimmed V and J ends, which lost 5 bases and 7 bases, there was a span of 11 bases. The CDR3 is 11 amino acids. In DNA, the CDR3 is TGCAGTGCTGTGGGGGACGGTGGCTACACCTTC. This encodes CSAVGDGGYTF.